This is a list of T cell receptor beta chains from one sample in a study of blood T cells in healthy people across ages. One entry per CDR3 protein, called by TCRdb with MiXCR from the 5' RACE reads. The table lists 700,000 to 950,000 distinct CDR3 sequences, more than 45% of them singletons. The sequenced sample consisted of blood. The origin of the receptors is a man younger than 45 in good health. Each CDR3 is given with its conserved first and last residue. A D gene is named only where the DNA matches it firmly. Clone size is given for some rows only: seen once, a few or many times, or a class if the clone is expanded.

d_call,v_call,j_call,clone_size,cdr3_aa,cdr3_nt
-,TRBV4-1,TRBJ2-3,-,CASSQARESDTQYF,TGCGCCAGCAGCCAAGCCAGGGAATCAGATACGCAGTATTTT
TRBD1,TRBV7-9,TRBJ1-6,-,CASSLTGIGPNSPLHF,TGTGCCAGCAGCTTGACAGGGATTGGGCCAAATTCACCCCTCCACTTT
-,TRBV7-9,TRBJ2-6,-,CASDRGSGANVLTF,TGTGCCAGCGATAGAGGGTCTGGGGCCAACGTCCTGACTTTC
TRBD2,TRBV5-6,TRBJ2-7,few,CASRVAGVNYEQYF,TGTGCCAGCAGGGTAGCGGGAGTCAACTACGAGCAGTACTTC
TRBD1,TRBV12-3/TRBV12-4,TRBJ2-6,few,CASSPRQGAGANVLTF,TGTGCCAGCAGTCCCCGACAGGGCGCCGGGGCCAACGTCCTGACTTTC
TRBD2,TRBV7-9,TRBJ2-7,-,CASTGGAKPYEQYF,TGTGCCAGCACCGGGGGGGCGAAACCCTACGAGCAGTACTTC
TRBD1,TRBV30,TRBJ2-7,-,CAWSYRTGLRSYEQYF,TGTGCCTGGAGCTACAGGACAGGGTTAAGATCCTACGAGCAGTACTTC
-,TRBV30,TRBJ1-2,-,CAWSDQGGGGYTF,TGTGCCTGGAGTGACCAGGGCGGTGGTGGCTACACCTTC
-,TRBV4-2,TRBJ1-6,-,CASSQDGQVFPSPLHF,TGTGCCAGCAGCCAAGATGGGCAGGTTTTCCCCTCACCCCTCCACTTT
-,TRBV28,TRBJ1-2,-,CASSLSSLSYGYTF,TGTGCCAGCAGTTTGTCCAGTCTTAGCTATGGCTACACCTTC
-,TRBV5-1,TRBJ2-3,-,CASRISFTDTQYF,TGCGCCAGCAGAATCTCTTTCACAGATACGCAGTATTTT
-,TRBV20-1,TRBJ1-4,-,CSARDDEKLFF,TGCAGTGCTAGGGACGATGAAAAACTGTTTTTT
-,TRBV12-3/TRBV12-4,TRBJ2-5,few,CASSLYREGQETQYF,TGTGCCAGCAGTTTATACAGGGAGGGCCAAGAGACCCAGTACTTC
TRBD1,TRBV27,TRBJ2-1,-,CASSHYRDRHDEQFF,TGTGCCAGCAGTCACTACCGGGACAGGCACGATGAGCAGTTCTTC
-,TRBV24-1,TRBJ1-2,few,CATSDYSDYGYTF,TGTGCCACCAGTGATTACTCAGACTATGGCTACACCTTC
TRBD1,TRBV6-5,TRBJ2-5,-,CASGDRVQETQYF,TGTGCCAGCGGGGACAGGGTCCAAGAGACCCAGTACTTC
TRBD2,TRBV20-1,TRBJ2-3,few,CSARDILAGEADTQYF,TGCAGTGCTAGAGACATACTAGCGGGGGAAGCAGATACGCAGTATTTT
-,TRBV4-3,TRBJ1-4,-,CASSQGGSTNEKLFF,TGCGCCAGCAGCCAAGGGGGATCCACTAATGAAAAACTGTTTTTT
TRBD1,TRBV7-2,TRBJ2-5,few,CASSWGQTQETQYF,TGTGCCAGCAGCTGGGGACAGACCCAAGAGACCCAGTACTTC
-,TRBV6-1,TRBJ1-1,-,CAGSGWVPALEAFF,TGTGCCGGCAGCGGATGGGTGCCCGCCCTTGAAGCTTTCTTT
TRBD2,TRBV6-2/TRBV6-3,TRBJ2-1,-,CASADPTSGTWGEQFF,TGTGCCAGCGCCGACCCAACTAGCGGGACGTGGGGTGAGCAGTTCTTC
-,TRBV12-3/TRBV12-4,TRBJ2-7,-,CASSLSLRGHEQYF,TGTGCCAGCAGTTTAAGCCTAAGAGGCCACGAGCAGTACTTC
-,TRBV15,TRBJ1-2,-,CATSTTGGRGYTF,TGTGCCACCAGCACCACAGGCGGGCGGGGCTACACCTTC
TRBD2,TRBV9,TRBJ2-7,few,CASSVSGTRTYEQYF,TGTGCCAGCAGCGTCAGCGGGACTAGGACCTACGAGCAGTACTTC
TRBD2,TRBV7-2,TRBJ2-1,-,CASSLGGRVSDEQFF,TGTGCCAGCAGCTTGGGCGGGAGGGTTTCCGATGAGCAGTTCTTC
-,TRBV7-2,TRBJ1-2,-,CASSFAPANYGYTF,TGTGCCAGCAGCTTTGCACCAGCTAACTATGGCTACACCTTC